This TCR beta chain was identified in a study of blood T cell repertoires in COVID-19. Looking at the study overall: The origin of the acute and convalescent COVID-19 samples was the United States, Italy and Spain.

Authors' methods: From reference gene primer amplification, estimates of nucleated cell counts were derived. The method was immunoSEQ multiplex PCR; TCRdb's version includes in-frame clones alone and lacks a portion of them. V and J calls and clone size follow that table, whereas D and trimming were derived from the DNA. The sample lists around 320,000 clones; 90% were seen once. Those who participated ranged in age from about 18 to 89 years and resided in about two dozen US areas. Clinical history reported by participants formed the basis on which cohorts were assigned. Trimming pared 3 bases from V and 0 bases from J, leaving 17 bases between. Germline V gene sequence: CDR1 LNHDA, CDR2 SQIVND (reference sequence). There are 17 residues in the CDR3.

The TCR sequence derives from a woman aged 18 to 35 with acute COVID-19. The sample taken for sequencing was PBMCs or T cells enriched from blood (not recorded which). This rearrangement joins TRBV19 to TRBJ1-1; D remains unclear. The CDR3 here is CASSIGNLREVNTEAFF. In DNA form, the CDR3 reads TGTGCCAGTAGTATTGGAAACCTTCGGGAGGTGAACACTGAAGCTTTCTTT.